The 24 T cell receptor beta chains given below trace back to one sample, sequenced in a study of graft-versus-host responses after intestinal transplantation. Repertoires were generated with immunoSEQ multiplex PCR, while TCRdb's copy carries only in-frame clones and drops some. The sample shows 25,000 to 35,000 clones, roughly 93% of them seen only once. The sequenced sample was PBMCs, obtained about 65 days after intestinal transplant. Receptors originate from a human patient who received an intestinal transplant, so some T cells may come from the graft donor.

The rearrangement joins TRBV15 to TRBJ2-3; D not certain. Germline V gene sequence: CDR1 LNHNV, CDR2 YYDKDF (reference sequence). V lost 0 bases and J lost 5, with 9 bases in between. CDR3 length equals 14 residues. This chain's CDR3 is CATSREMTGDTQYF. CDR3 nucleotides: TGTGCCACCAGCAGAGAAATGACTGGAGATACGCAGTATTTT.

This chain joins TRBV9 and TRBJ2-3; TRBD2 aligns across 11 bases. The V segment lost 2 bases and the J segment 0 bases; nucleotides outside the gene matches: 2. From germline, CDR1 is SGDLS and CDR2 YYNGEE. The CDR3 is 16 residues long. CDR3 amino acids: CASSVLAGGSTDTQYF. The CDR3 DNA sequence: TGTGCCAGCAGCGTTCTAGCGGGGGGTAGCACAGATACGCAGTATTTT.

The chain employs TRBV9 and TRBJ2-3; 8 bases map to TRBD2. The CDR3 contains 18 residues. Germline V gene lookup returns CDR1 SGDLS and CDR2 YYNGEE. With 5 bases clipped from V and 6 bases from J, the junction kept 20 bases outside the gene matches. CDR3 residues: CASSPSVGLAGRPDTQYF. The CDR3 region has the DNA TGTGCCAGCAGTCCGTCCGTCGGGCTAGCGGGTAGGCCGGATACGCAGTATTTT. The full variable domain, its missing parts supplied by reference TRBV9 and TRBJ2-3, is DSGVTQTPKHLITATGQRVTLRCSPRSGDLSVYWYQQSLDQGLQFLIQYYNGEERAKGNILERFSAQQFPDLHSELNLSSLELGDSALYFCASSPSVGLAGRPDTQYFGPGTRLTVL.

The chain links TRBV7-3 to TRBJ2-2, with 9 bases identical to TRBD1. This CDR3 has 18 amino acids. Trimming at V came to 2 bases and at J to 6 bases, leaving 13 bases not matched to a gene. Germline CDR1 reads SGHTA; CDR2 reads FQGTGA. This CDR3 is CASSLYPGDRVISGELFF. CDR3 in DNA: TGTGCCAGCAGCTTATATCCGGGGGACAGGGTAATTTCCGGGGAGCTGTTTTTT.

J is TRBJ2-1 and V is TRBV19, with 13 bases that match TRBD2. J lost 8 bases, V lost 8 bases, and 0 bases had no gene match. This CDR3 comprises 12 residues. Germline values: CDR1 LNHDA, CDR2 SQIVND (reference sequence). CDR3 nucleotide sequence: TGTGCCAGTGGACTAGCGGGGGATGAGCAGTTCTTC. The encoded protein is CASGLAGDEQFF.

V and J are TRBV4-1 and TRBJ2-4, with TRBD2 matching 10 bases. The V gene end was trimmed by 1 base and the J gene end by 4 bases; junction bases not matched to a gene: 4. CDR3 length equals 16 residues. Germline assignment: CDR1 MGHRA and CDR2 YSYEKL. The DNA for the CDR3 is TGCGCCAGCAGCCAAGGGCCAGCGGGAGGGAAAAACATTCAGTACTTC. Residues: CASSQGPAGGKNIQYF.

The chain employs TRBV14 and TRBJ1-2, with D possibly TRBD1 on 6 matching bases. The germline CDR1 and CDR2 sequences are SGHDN and FVKESK. There are 16 residues in the CDR3. V lost 2 bases and J lost 5, with 18 bases in between. CDR3 sequence (DNA): TGTGCCAGCAGCCAACGGACCAGGGACACCTATTATGGCTACACCTTC. This codes for CASSQRTRDTYYGYTF.

This chain links TRBV19 with TRBJ2-1, with TRBD2 matching over 7 bases. J was trimmed by 4 bases and V by 1 base; bases with no gene match: 4. Germline CDR1 and CDR2: LNHDA and SQIVND (reference sequence). The CDR3 contains 15 residues. CDR3 in DNA: TGTGCCAGTAGTATAGCCGGGACTAAATACAATGAGCAGTTCTTC. Protein product: CASSIAGTKYNEQFF. The whole variable domain, filled in from reference TRBV19 and TRBJ2-1, reads DGGITQSPKYLFRKEGQNVTLSCEQNLNHDAMYWYRQDPGQGLRLIYYSQIVNDFQKGDIAEGYSVSREKKESFPLTVTSAQKNPTAFYLCASSIAGTKYNEQFFGPGTRLTVL.

This chain links TRBV6-1 with TRBJ1-4, with D possibly TRBD1 on 6 matching bases. Germline values: CDR1 MNHNS, CDR2 SASEGT. This CDR3 is 16 amino acids long. V was trimmed by 4 bases and J by 2 bases, leaving 14 bases between them. Written as DNA, the CDR3 is TGTGCCAGCAGTGCGAACAGGGTGATCACTAATGAAAAACTGTTTTTT. It yields the protein CASSANRVITNEKLFF.

The chain uses TRBV19 and TRBJ1-4; TRBD1 matches 8 bases. Germline assignment: CDR1 LNHDA and CDR2 SQIVND (reference sequence). This CDR3 has 14 residues. Losses at the gene ends were 7 bases for V and 8 bases for J; bases not matched to a gene: 9. CDR3 nucleotide sequence: TGTGCCAGTAAGGACAGGGCCCCTTTGGAAAAACTGTTTTTT. It yields the protein CASKDRAPLEKLFF.

The chain combines TRBV30 with TRBJ2-7; D is tentatively TRBD1 or TRBD2 (5 bases each). The germline V gene has CDR1 GTSNPN and CDR2 SVGIG (reference sequence). V lost 0 bases to trimming and J lost 2 bases, with 14 bases between them. This CDR3 spans 15 amino acids. CDR3 coding DNA: TGTGCCTGGAGTGTATGGGGGATATTACCCTACGAGCAGTACTTC. This translates into CAWSVWGILPYEQYF.

The chain has TRBV6-1 and TRBJ2-2, with D possibly matching TRBD2 (6 bases). Germline V gene sequence: CDR1 MNHNS, CDR2 SASEGT. The ends were cut back, 4 bases at V and 3 bases at J, with 9 bases in the middle. There are 14 residues in the CDR3. The CDR3 bases are TGTGCCAGCAGTGGGCGGGGAGACACCGGGGAGCTGTTTTTT. Protein sequence: CASSGRGDTGELFF.

Of note for this clone: At one of its ends the junction is not consistent with the germline gene, which may arise from a read error. This rearrangement joins TRBV11-2 to TRBJ2-3, with a weak D call TRBD2 (5 bases). Per the germline V gene, CDR1 is SGHAT and CDR2 is FQNNGV. CDR3 length: 17 amino acids. The CDR3 DNA reads TGTGCCAGCAGCTTAGAGGTCACTAGGAGAGGAACAGATTCGCAGTATTTT. Amino acid sequence: CASSLEVTRRGTDSQYF.

This rearrangement joins TRBV6-5 to TRBJ1-1, with D tentatively TRBD1 (6 bases). This CDR3 is built from 14 residues. Germline loops: CDR1 MNHEY, CDR2 SVGAGI. Trimming pared 0 bases from V and 4 bases from J, leaving 9 bases between. In DNA form, the CDR3 reads TGTGCCAGCAGTTACTCGGCAGGGGCCACTGAAGCTTTCTTT. This translates into CASSYSAGATEAFF.

The count of this clone is one. The chain recombines TRBV29-1 with TRBJ2-1, with TRBD2 identical over 7 bases. The CDR3 covers 16 residues. CDR1 is SQVTM, CDR2 ANQGSEA, per germline. The V segment lost 0 bases and the J segment 0 bases; nucleotides outside the gene matches: 5. CDR3 nucleotide sequence: TGCAGCGTTGAAGATGGAGCGGGAATCTCCTACAATGAGCAGTTCTTC. Translating gives CSVEDGAGISYNEQFF.

This chain joins TRBV4-1 and TRBJ2-1; 7 bases fit TRBD2. V lost 6 bases to trimming and J lost 0 bases; unmatched junction nucleotides: 5. The CDR3 sequence is 15 residues long. The germline V gene encodes CDR1 MGHRA and CDR2 YSYEKL. The CDR3 sequence is CASRKRESSYNEQFF. In DNA form, the CDR3 reads TGCGCCAGCAGGAAGCGGGAAAGCTCCTACAATGAGCAGTTCTTC.

Worth noting for this clone: In the same sample, other DNA sequences code for this CDR3. The chain recombines TRBV5-1 with TRBJ2-6; no definite D call. The ends were cut back, 4 bases at V and 0 bases at J, with 11 bases in the middle. Germline CDR1 and CDR2: SGHRS and YFSETQ. This CDR3 has 16 amino acids. This CDR3 reads CASSTGPLSGANVLTF. CDR3 DNA: TGCGCCAGCAGCACCGGGCCCCTCTCTGGGGCCAACGTCCTGACTTTC.

The chain is built from TRBV5-6 and TRBJ2-7; D is uncertain. CDR3 length: 12 residues. Trimming cost V 6 bases and J 5 bases, with 12 bases left between them. Germline lookup yields CDR1 SGHDT and CDR2 YYEEEE. The CDR3 loop reads CASTQWAHEQYF. CDR3 sequence (DNA): TGTGCCAGCACCCAATGGGCCCACGAGCAGTACTTC.

This chain uses TRBV27 with TRBJ2-7, with D unresolved. The length of the CDR3 is 13 residues. Deletions cut 3 bases from V and 1 base from J, with 7 bases between. From germline, CDR1 is MNHEY and CDR2 SMNVEV (reference sequence). The CDR3 DNA sequence: TGTGCCAGCAGTTTGGTCGATTCCTACGAGCAGTACTTC. Its protein product is CASSLVDSYEQYF.

V gene TRBV4-1 combines with J gene TRBJ1-3; D may be TRBD1 (5 bases). Deletions cut 4 bases from V and 2 bases from J, with 12 bases between. The CDR3 sequence is 15 residues long. Germline V gene data show CDR1 as MGHRA and CDR2 as YSYEKL. The CDR3 sequence: CASSRLPGPGNTIYF. The CDR3 DNA reads as TGCGCCAGCAGCCGACTACCGGGACCTGGAAACACCATATATTTT.

The V call is TRBV7-6, the J call TRBJ2-1; 11 bases fit TRBD2. Per the germline V gene, CDR1 is SGHVS and CDR2 is FNYEAQ. This CDR3 has 15 residues. Losses at the gene ends were 4 bases for V and 8 bases for J; bases not matched to a gene: 7. CDR3 sequence (DNA): TGTGCCAGCAGCTCCGGGCTAGCGGGGGGCTATGAGCAGTTCTTC. Protein sequence: CASSSGLAGGYEQFF.

This clone was detected only once. V and J are TRBV9 and TRBJ2-5; the match to TRBD2 covers 8 bases. After removal of 0 bases from V and 4 bases from J, the junction contained 8 bases not matched to a gene. This CDR3 has 16 amino acids. CDR1 is SGDLS and CDR2 is YYNGEE in the germline V gene. In DNA, the CDR3 is TGTGCCAGCAGCGTAGAAGGCGGTGCGGGAGGAGAGACCCAGTACTTC. It yields the protein CASSVEGGAGGETQYF.

The V gene is TRBV6-5, the J gene TRBJ1-1; D remains unclear. The CDR3 totals 16 residues. Germline V lookup: CDR1 MNHEY, CDR2 SVGAGI. V was shortened by 4 bases and J by 6 bases, with 21 bases between the two germline ends. CDR3 residues: CASSSNRYILTSEAFF. The DNA for the CDR3 is TGTGCCAGCAGTTCTAATCGTTACATCTTAACCTCTGAAGCTTTCTTT.

The chain links TRBV5-5 to TRBJ1-2; D is unclear. Germline values: CDR1 SGHKS, CDR2 YYEKEE (reference sequence). The CDR3 is 13 residues long. Trimming took off 0 bases at V and 4 bases at J, with 7 bases between the two ends. The CDR3 DNA sequence: TGTGCCAGCAGCTTGGAAGGTACCTATGGCTACACCTTC. Amino acid sequence: CASSLEGTYGYTF.